This record concerns one T cell receptor (beta chain) sequence. In germline, CDR1 is MNHNY, CDR2 SVGAGI (reference sequence). CDR3 length: 15 amino acids. After removal of 10 bases from V and 4 bases from J, the junction contained 13 bases not matched to a gene. This sample stems from a study of blood T cell repertoires in COVID-19. As for the study in general: Whether acute or convalescent, the COVID-19 samples came from the United States, Italy and Spain. T cells, B-cell-depleted T cells, or PBMCs supplied cDNA or gDNA.

Per the study methods: Amplification with reference gene primers provided the estimates of nucleated cell counts. TCRdb's table, derived via immunoSEQ multiplex PCR, lists solely in-frame clones and lacks some. That table supplies the V and J calls and clone size; D and trimming were determined from the DNA. The sample includes more than 300,000 clones, under 95% of them seen just once. Sequences were obtained from peripheral blood. The chain links TRBV6-6 to TRBJ2-3; 8 nucleotides line up with TRBD2. The origin of this receptor is a woman aged 18-29 years who had recovered from COVID-19. This chain's CDR3 is CATREGRREADTQYF. For the CDR3, the DNA is TGTGCCACCCGAGAGGGTAGGCGGGAGGCAGATACGCAGTATTTT.